The present T cell receptor (beta chain) was sequenced within a study of T cell changes during pregnancy in multiple sclerosis. The CDR3 extends over 18 amino acids. Germline V gives CDR1 SEHNR, CDR2 FQNEAQ (reference sequence). Trimming took 1 base from V and 0 from J; bases not matched to a gene: 9. Generated by immunoSEQ multiplex PCR, the TCRdb table keeps only in-frame clones and is missing some. Of 30,000 to 35,000 clones detected, 80% to 90% appear once; the ten largest clones hold about a tenth. The specimen was CD8+ T cells from peripheral blood mononuclear cells, collected in the first trimester of pregnancy. The gene calls are TRBV7-9 and TRBJ2-3, with 8 bases lining up with TRBD2. This TCR derives from a female donor with multiple sclerosis, enrolled in a pregnancy study. The CDR3 region is CASSLEGSSGSSTDTQYF. The DNA of the CDR3 is TGTGCCAGCAGCTTAGAGGGGTCTAGCGGGTCGAGCACAGATACGCAGTATTTT.